The TCR beta chain described here comes from a study of cytomegalovirus exposure and HLA in healthy donors (dated by TCRdb to 2015 to 2018). Study-level background: An earlier analysis of some 620 of the donors reported 276 Gb of sequence data and around 100 million unique TCR beta sequences obtained from 150 million to 200 million T cells. Alongside the repertoire data, information on donor age, sex, ethnicity and CMV serostatus was compiled. On average, roughly 240,000 unique TCR beta nucleotide sequences were sequenced per donor among roughly 430 genotyped donors of the cohort, with about 17% of those sequences being non-productive. The number of donors typed differed by locus, with roughly 620-630 for A, B, C, DRB1 and DQB1, around 500 for DQA1, over 600 for DPA1, and approximately 470 for DPB1. Of the roughly 400 genotyped donors, about 80% fell in the genetic ancestry cluster associated with self-reported Caucasian donors. Genome-wide SNP genotypes for about 60% of the roughly 670 donors were used in a later genetic analysis, which treated that subset as a discovery cohort. Using immunosequencing, the study profiled T cell repertoires from around 670 subjects and related those repertoires to cytomegalovirus serostatus. Along with the approximately 700-subject first cohort, a separate validation cohort of 120 different subjects was used. In an earlier analysis of over 550 of the donors, high-throughput TCR beta sequencing was used to judge whether each TCR beta V gene segment behaved as functional or pseudogenic. Four or five DR-DQ haplotypes were treated as single units for association and clustering because of strong linkage in the cohort. Roughly 300 gigabases of sequencing data and approximately 85 million unique TCR sequences were included in an early release covering about 620 HLA-typed donors. The study combined high-throughput TCR immunosequencing, statistical association of individual TCRs with disease status, and machine learning to predict cytomegalovirus infection status. In a later analysis, previously published TCR beta repertoires from several hundred donors were re-analyzed and high-resolution HLA genotyping was added so that TCR occurrence patterns could be studied. The later analysis used no new phenotypic data to find candidate immune exposures, relying instead on TCR beta sequences and their occurrence across donors. Class I and class II HLA loci were covered by the typing at four-digit resolution. Every discovery cohort repertoire had been produced on one sequencing platform. The study was designed to test whether signatures of past pathogen exposure could be identified by cataloging public T cell receptors. What the research found in general, with its limitations: In vitro tests confirmed that three of the cytomegalovirus-associated TCR beta chains recognize cytomegalovirus antigens. A cluster of highly shared sequence variants was judged likely to be a technical artifact of the sequencing pipeline. The 87-base-pair reads could not distinguish some IMGT-functional V segments, including TRBV6-2 and TRBV6-3, so those segments were excluded. In a later analysis, HLA-associated TCR beta chains showed more clonal expansion and lower generation probabilities than non-associated chains that were equally common. Assigning TCR associations to individual alleles was difficult when HLA alleles, especially DR and DQ, strongly co-occurred. According to a later analysis, most CMV-associated TCR beta chains appeared to be HLA-restricted, and the HLA associations seemed to be driven largely by CMV exposure. Most TCR sequences were seen in very few donors, while some public TCRs were found in many individuals. Because counts were too low, 15 to 20 rarely observed V segments, including chromosome 9 orphons, were excluded from the earlier analysis of some 540 of the donors. Presence/absence analyses assumed roughly uniform sequencing depth across donors, an assumption that may not hold. An association between a missense DCLRE1C variant and V-gene and J-gene trimming of TCR beta chains was found in a later genetic analysis and replicated in an independent cohort. A further reported finding was that TCR beta sequences accurately predicted the HLA-A and HLA-B alleles for most subjects in the first cohort. In a later analysis, the rate of TCR association differed among HLA loci, with DRB1 alleles having the most associated TCRs and HLA-C alleles having the fewest. The classifier was reported to diagnose cytomegalovirus status with high specificity and sensitivity in both the original cohort and the validation cohort. Several of the top co-occurrence clusters appeared to be linked to parvovirus B19, influenza, CMV and Epstein-Barr virus, according to a later analysis. The authors suggested that the approach could potentially be extended to other disease states and immunological phenotypes. At a false discovery rate of 0.05, a later analysis linked some 17,000 TCR beta sequences to specific HLA alleles. In this cohort, only TCR beta chains were sequenced, and detectable features were limited by the absence of alpha or paired-chain data. CMV serostatus was the only immune exposure information available for the cohort. A total of 150 or so TCR beta chains were listed by the study as associated with cytomegalovirus. Because HLA typing was unavailable for some donors at each locus, only the typed subset was used in association tests. Compared with the roughly 670-donor mean, donors in an Asian-associated ancestry cluster had fewer N-insertions in productive TCRs, according to a later genetic analysis. Linkage disequilibrium might explain the correlated functional status among segregating V segments, but an unknown experimental factor could not be ruled out. In an earlier analysis of around 500 of the donors, most TCR beta V segments appeared in productive rearrangements about 87% or about 30% of the time, broadly matching IMGT annotations.

V gives up 3 bases and J gives up 1 base, and the segment between their germline ends measures 19 bases. The germline V gene specifies SGDLS as CDR1 and YYNGEE as CDR2. The cysteine opens and the phenylalanine closes a CDR3 of 18 amino acids. This entry keeps only the CDR3 DNA: 54 bases, framed from base 1. The cohort was made up of several hundred healthy bone marrow donors. Cohort members were all nominally healthy when sampled, although unrecorded immune exposures were likely present. The donor tested CMV seronegative, placing the donor among the roughly 400 seronegative members of the cohort. Every donor gave a peripheral blood sample, and the peripheral blood mononuclear cells from that sample were used for TCR beta sequencing. Genomic DNA extraction from the blood cell samples was performed with the Qiagen DNeasy Blood Extraction Kit. This clone appeared once. Its antigen is still unknown. No much larger clone is present one base from it, and per-base qualities are unavailable.

The method was the immunoSEQ multiplex PCR assay. The multiplex PCR relied on a mix of 60 forward primers for TCR Vbeta segments and 13 reverse primers for TCR Jbeta segments. The CDR3 region of rearranged TCR beta genes was amplified from genomic DNA by a multiplex PCR assay. The amplified TCR beta libraries were sequenced on the Illumina HiSeq System as 87-base-pair reads. As for the authors' bioinformatics: A later analysis tallied 75 million to 85 million unique TCR beta chains across the 666 repertoires, and roughly 11 million of those chains were shared by two or more donors. Raw reads were error-corrected and collapsed into unique sequences with a nearest-neighbor algorithm that merged closely related sequences to remove PCR and sequencing errors. V, D and J gene segments were assigned by aligning CDR3 sequences to IMGT reference sequences. For a sequence to be retained, at least a six-nucleotide match to both a V gene segment and a J gene segment was required. Rearrangements were called productive when the CDR3 lacked stop codons and stayed in frame with V and J; all others were non-productive. CDR3 was defined according to IMGT convention as the region running from the second conserved V-encoded cysteine to the conserved J-encoded phenylalanine. The earlier analysis of 500 to 750 of the donors excluded any sequence lacking an unambiguous match to a single V gene segment. An earlier analysis of 587 of the donors called V segments functional above 56.7% productive rearrangements and segregating when the between-donor standard deviation exceeded 5%. To diagnose cytomegalovirus status from the catalog of TCR beta chain sequences, a statistical classification framework was built. In a later analysis, TCR nucleotide sequences were compared against IMGT/GENE-DB human TR gene sequences so that V and J genes could be assigned. In a later analysis, CDR3 sequences and most-parsimonious VDJ recombination scenarios were assigned using the TCRdist pipeline. In a later analysis, each TCR beta chain was defined by its CDR3 amino acid sequence together with its V-gene family, and reads lacking a unique V-gene family were excluded. In a later analysis, 450 to 600 highly shared, low-generation-probability nucleotide sequences were removed to address suspected cross-contamination and a sequencing artifact. In a later analysis, a clonal expansion index was calculated for each public chain from normalized within-repertoire ranks of inferred template counts. Generation probabilities in a later analysis came from a VDJ recombination model fitted to out-of-frame rearrangements, and those results were checked against IGoR. In a later analysis, TCR-TCR, TCR-HLA and TCR-CMV co-occurrence was scored with hypergeometric tests, and a repertoire-size bias correction was applied to TCR pairs. False discovery rates were estimated in a later analysis by permuting HLA or CMV assignments 20 times. A later analysis grouped co-occurring TCRs with DBSCAN, adding TCRdist sequence similarity when clustering within HLA-allele-positive subsets. Repertoires with fewer than 30,000 or more than 120,000 public chains were left out of co-occurrence clustering, as were four to six repertoires with anomalous nucleotide sharing. TCRdb retrieved this table from immuneACCESS and kept in-frame rearrangements only. Not all clones are present; in checked studies, unresolved V genes account for under half, and no reason is known for the remainder. V and J calls and clone size are given by that table; D and trimming were obtained from the DNA. The sample table holds about 160,000 clones, of which approximately 90% were seen once. The top ten constitute approximately 0.85% of the sample.

The origin of this receptor is a woman younger than 45 in good health and CMV-seronegative. The sequencing sample was made of PBMCs. Rearrangement joined TRBV9 to TRBJ2-2; TRBD1 is perhaps the D gene, given 6 matching bases. The nucleotides are TGTGCCAGCAGCGCGGTGCCCCCGGGACACCTGAACACCGGGGAGCTGTTTTTT. Its amino acids are CASSAVPPGHLNTGELFF.